This TCR beta chain was identified in a study of control samples from healthy donors and cancer patients. TCRdb's copy holds only in-frame clones and misses some; the assay was immunoSEQ multiplex PCR. Among 150,000 or so clones listed, around 90% were seen once. The specimen sequenced was blood. The clonotype originates from a man aged 18 to 30 in good health.

CDR3 protein: CASSLAPNNEQFF. Here the CDR3 DNA reads TGTGCCAGCAGCTTAGCTCCTAACAATGAGCAGTTCTTC. V is TRBV11-2 and J is TRBJ2-1; no firm D call. CDR3 length: 13 amino acids. The germline V gene has CDR1 SGHAT and CDR2 FQNNGV. Trimming took 1 base from V and 5 from J, leaving 6 bases between them.